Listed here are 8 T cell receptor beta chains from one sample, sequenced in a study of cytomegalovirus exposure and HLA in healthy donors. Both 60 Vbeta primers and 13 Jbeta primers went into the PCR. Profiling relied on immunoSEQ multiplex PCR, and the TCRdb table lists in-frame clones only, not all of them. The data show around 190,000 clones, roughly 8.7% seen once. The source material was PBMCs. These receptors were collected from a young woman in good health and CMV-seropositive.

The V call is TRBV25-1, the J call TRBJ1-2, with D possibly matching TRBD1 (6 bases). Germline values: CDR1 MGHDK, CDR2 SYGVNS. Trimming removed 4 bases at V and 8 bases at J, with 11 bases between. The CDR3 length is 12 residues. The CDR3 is CASSVSRGGYTF. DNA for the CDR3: TGTGCCAGCAGTGTATCTAGGGGGGGCTACACCTTC.

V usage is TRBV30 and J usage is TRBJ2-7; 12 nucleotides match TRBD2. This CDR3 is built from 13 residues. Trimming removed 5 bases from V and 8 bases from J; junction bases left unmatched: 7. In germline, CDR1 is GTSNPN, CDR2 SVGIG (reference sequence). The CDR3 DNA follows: TGTGCCTGGGCGGGACTAGCGGGCGGCAAGCAGTACTTC. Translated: CAWAGLAGGKQYF.

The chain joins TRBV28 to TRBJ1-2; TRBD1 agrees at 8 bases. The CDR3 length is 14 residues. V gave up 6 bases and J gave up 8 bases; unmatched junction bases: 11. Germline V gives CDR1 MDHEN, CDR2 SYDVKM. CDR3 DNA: TGTGCCAGCAGCCCAACGACAGGGGAGAAGGGCTACACCTTC. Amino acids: CASSPTTGEKGYTF.

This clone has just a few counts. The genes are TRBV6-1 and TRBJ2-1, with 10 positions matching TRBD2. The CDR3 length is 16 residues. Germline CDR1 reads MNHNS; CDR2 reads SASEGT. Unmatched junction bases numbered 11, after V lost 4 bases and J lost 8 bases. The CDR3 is CASSAQREGLRHEQFF. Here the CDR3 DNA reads TGTGCCAGCAGTGCCCAGCGGGAGGGCCTTCGGCATGAGCAGTTCTTC.

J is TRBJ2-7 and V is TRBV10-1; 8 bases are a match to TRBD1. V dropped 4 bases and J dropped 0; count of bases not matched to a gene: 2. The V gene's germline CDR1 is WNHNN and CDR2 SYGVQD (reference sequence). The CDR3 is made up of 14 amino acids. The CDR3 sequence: CASSGGTGSYEQYF. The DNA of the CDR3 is TGCGCCAGCAGTGGTGGGACAGGCTCCTACGAGCAGTACTTC.

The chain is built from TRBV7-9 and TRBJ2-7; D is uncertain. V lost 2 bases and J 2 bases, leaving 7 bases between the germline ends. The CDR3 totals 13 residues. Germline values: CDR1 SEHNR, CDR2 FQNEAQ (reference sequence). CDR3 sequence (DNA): TGTGCCAGCAGCTTAACGACAACCTACGAGCAGTACTTC. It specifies CASSLTTTYEQYF.

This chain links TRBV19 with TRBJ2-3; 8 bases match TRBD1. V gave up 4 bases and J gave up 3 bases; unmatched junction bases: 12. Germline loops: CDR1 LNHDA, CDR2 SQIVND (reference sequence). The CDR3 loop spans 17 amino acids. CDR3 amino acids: CASSTQGAGPSTDTQYF. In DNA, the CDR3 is TGTGCCAGTAGTACCCAGGGGGCGGGTCCTTCGACAGATACGCAGTATTTT. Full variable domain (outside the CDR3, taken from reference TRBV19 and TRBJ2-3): DGGITQSPKYLFRKEGQNVTLSCEQNLNHDAMYWYRQDPGQGLRLIYYSQIVNDFQKGDIAEGYSVSREKKESFPLTVTSAQKNPTAFYLCASSTQGAGPSTDTQYFGPGTRLTVL.

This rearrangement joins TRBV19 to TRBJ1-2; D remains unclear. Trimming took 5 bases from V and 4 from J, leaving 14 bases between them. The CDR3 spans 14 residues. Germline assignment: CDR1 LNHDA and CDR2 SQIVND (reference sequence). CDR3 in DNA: TGTGCCAGTAGTGTCCGGGGAGCACTCTATGGCTACACCTTC. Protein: CASSVRGALYGYTF.